The clone carrying this T cell receptor beta chain was detected many times. The record originates from a study of early T cells in non-severe SARS-CoV-2 infection. Germline lookup yields CDR1 SGHVS and CDR2 FQNEAQ. V lost 5 bases, J lost 1 base, and 6 bases stayed unmatched. The CDR3 length is 15 residues. TCRdb passed the 5' RACE reads through MiXCR, listing each CDR3 protein once. The data contain about 64,000 distinct CDR3 sequences, 11% of them singletons. This clonotype was sampled from an adult who was a healthcare worker with PCR-confirmed SARS-CoV-2 infection or an uninfected control (not recorded which). Sequencing used whole blood, obtained at baseline. This chain uses TRBV7-8 with TRBJ1-1, with 8 positions matching TRBD1. This CDR3 reads CASSVSTGENTEAFF. CDR3 DNA: TGTGCCAGCAGCGTATCGACAGGGGAGAACACTGAAGCTTTCTTT.